This T cell receptor beta chain was retrieved from a study of beta chain features in type 1 diabetes. Overall study results and limits: A cDNA-based sequencing approach could over-represent cells with high TCR expression. The study found moderately but significantly shorter TCRB CDR3s in all four CD4+ subsets of Type 1 diabetes patients.

CDR3 size: 16 residues. Germline CDR1 reads SNHLY; CDR2 reads FYNNEI. Unmatched junction bases numbered 9, after V lost 4 bases and J lost 1 base. Every participating donor gave one draw, a heparinised blood sample averaging about 100 mL. Isolated RNA was reverse transcribed in full, so expressed TCRB transcripts were sequenced. Generated by immunoSEQ multiplex PCR, the TCRdb table keeps only in-frame clones and is missing some. The table shows approximately 160,000 clones, with about 63% occurring only once. Of note for this clone: Its antigen is unidentified.

V usage is TRBV2 and J usage is TRBJ2-5, with 7 positions matching TRBD1. The receptor's source is a man aged 30 to 39 with type 1 diabetes. Sequencing was done on a sample of naive CD4+ T cells from blood. The CDR3 DNA sequence: TGTGCCAGCAGTGCTCAACAGGGGCCCTCCCAAGAGACCCAGTACTTC. This encodes CASSAQQGPSQETQYF.